The entry that follows covers one T cell receptor (beta chain) sequence. The antigen is not known. These data are taken from a study of T cell responses to AZD1222 COVID-19 vaccine. Study-wide points: The span of vaccine-associated CD4 TCRs extended across spike, with dominance at 160-218 and 743-854. Clonal diversity was possibly underestimated; the donors were predominantly white British and more often female.

Sequencing was performed with immunoSEQ multiplex PCR; in TCRdb, only in-frame clones are kept and a portion is missing. The sample consists of about 140,000 clones, about 90% of them appearing once. This CDR3 has 13 residues. From germline, CDR1 is MNHEY and CDR2 SVGEGT. Trimming took off 5 bases at V and 1 base at J, with 8 bases between the two ends. The V call is TRBV6-2 or TRBV6-3, the J call TRBJ1-1; D may be TRBD1 (6 bases). The sample here was peripheral blood, taken on day 0 of AZD1222 vaccination. This clonotype was sampled from an adult in good health. CDR3 loop: CASSGQPNTEAFF. The CDR3 nucleotides are TGTGCCAGCAGTGGACAGCCGAACACTGAAGCTTTCTTT.